The present entry profiles one TCR beta chain with its context. The sample originates from a study of identical twins. A universal primer site was created by template switching, with the cDNA bearing unique molecular identifiers. TCRdb itself ran the 5' RACE reads through MiXCR, one entry per CDR3 protein. The table lists 350,000 or so distinct CDR3 sequences, about 12% of them singletons. Trimming at V came to 3 bases and at J to 4 bases, leaving 5 bases not matched to a gene. Germline V lookup: CDR1 KGHSH, CDR2 LQKENI. The CDR3 runs to 14 residues. The data were also submitted as part of a second study, on yellow fever vaccine responses in identical twins.

This chain links TRBV18 with TRBJ1-1, with 7 bases lining up with TRBD1. The receptor was derived from a woman aged 18-29 years in good health. The sequencing input was CD8+ T cells sorted from blood. The CDR3 loop is CASSPATGVTEAFF. CDR3 in DNA: TGTGCCAGCTCACCGGCAACAGGGGTCACTGAAGCTTTCTTT.